Shown below are 13 T cell receptor beta chains from a single sample sequenced in a study of TIL therapy for anti-PD-1-resistant metastatic lung cancer. The immunoSEQ assay was v3. Data came from immunoSEQ multiplex PCR; TCRdb stores just in-frame clones and leaves some out. The sample holds about 53,000 clones, 70% to 75% seen once. Time point specified: pre-treatment sample, taken before nivolumab and TIL therapy. Sample: blood, taken at baseline. These receptor sequences come from a person aged 25-85 years with non-small cell lung cancer.

V and J are TRBV19 and TRBJ1-6, with unresolved D. CDR1 is LNHDA, CDR2 SQIVND, per germline (reference sequence). The V end lost 7 bases, the J end lost 7 bases, and 11 bases lay between the germline ends. The CDR3 runs to 13 residues. The CDR3 loop reads CASTVRANSPLHF. The CDR3 bases are TGTGCCAGTACTGTGAGGGCGAATTCACCCCTCCACTTT.

The J gene is TRBJ2-2, the V gene TRBV7-2; D not certain. CDR1 and CDR2 (germline): SGHTA, FQGNSA. V lost 6 bases, J lost 6 bases, and 14 bases lay in between. The CDR3 spans 14 residues. CDR3 in DNA: TGTGCCAGCAGTTTGGTGGGTACCTCCGGGGAGCTGTTTTTT. Translation gives CASSLVGTSGELFF.

This sequence joins TRBV2 and TRBJ2-5; the D is unclear. Between the trimmed V and J ends, which lost 6 bases and 1 base, there was a span of 12 bases. Germline CDR1 reads SNHLY; CDR2 reads FYNNEI. The CDR3 sequence is 14 residues long. CDR3 nucleotide sequence: TGTGCCAGCAGAGTAAGCGCCAGCCAAGAGACCCAGTACTTC. It specifies CASRVSASQETQYF.

The J gene is TRBJ1-2, the V gene TRBV27; the match to TRBD1 covers 12 bases. The V gene end was trimmed by 3 bases and the J gene end by 7 bases; junction bases not matched to a gene: 9. The CDR3 consists of 16 residues. Germline V gene sequence: CDR1 MNHEY, CDR2 SMNVEV (reference sequence). The CDR3 region is CASSFLSGQGAAGYTF. The DNA for the CDR3 is TGTGCCAGCAGTTTCTTGTCGGGACAGGGGGCGGCTGGCTACACCTTC.

This chain links TRBV5-5 with TRBJ1-2; unclear D gene. Germline V lookup: CDR1 SGHKS, CDR2 YYEKEE (reference sequence). There are 13 residues in the CDR3. Trimming removed 7 bases at V and 0 bases at J, with 10 bases between. The CDR3 is CASHPDSNYGYTF. The CDR3 DNA sequence: TGTGCCAGCCATCCAGACTCTAACTATGGCTACACCTTC.

The chain is built from TRBV7-9 and TRBJ2-5; no firm D call. CDR1 and CDR2 (germline): SEHNR, FQNEAQ (reference sequence). CDR3 length: 15 residues. Trimming took off 5 bases at V and 0 bases at J, with 13 bases between the two ends. The CDR3 nucleotides read TGTGCCAGCAGCCTCCGGACCGGCAACCAAGAGACCCAGTACTTC. Its translation is CASSLRTGNQETQYF. Filled out from reference TRBV7-9 and TRBJ2-5, the complete variable domain reads DTGVSQNPRHKITKRGQNVTFRCDPISEHNRLYWYRQTLGQGPEFLTYFQNEAQLEKSRLLSDRFSAERPKGSFSTLEIQRTEQGDSAMYLCASSLRTGNQETQYFGPGTRLLVL.

CDR3 DNA sequence: TGTGCCAGCAGTTTATCCCAGGGGAATAGCAATCAGCCCCAGCATTTT. Translation gives CASSLSQGNSNQPQHF. The chain employs TRBV27 and TRBJ1-5, with a possible D match to TRBD1 (6 bases). The V gene lost 0 bases and the J gene lost 0 bases, with 9 bases spanning the gap. CDR1 MNHEY and CDR2 SMNVEV come from the germline V gene (reference sequence). This CDR3 is built from 16 residues.

V usage is TRBV7-9 and J usage is TRBJ2-5; the match to TRBD1 covers 11 bases. Trimming removed 5 bases from V and 10 bases from J; junction bases left unmatched: 9. The CDR3 has 14 amino acids. CDR1 and CDR2 (germline): SEHNR, FQNEAQ (reference sequence). The CDR3 region is CASSPGQGVRGQYF. DNA for the CDR3: TGTGCCAGCAGCCCGGGACAGGGGGTTCGGGGCCAGTACTTC.

The gene calls are TRBV7-8 and TRBJ2-1, with TRBD1 matching 10 bases. The CDR3 sequence is 14 residues long. The J segment lost 12 bases and the V segment lost 8 bases, leaving 13 bases of the junction unmatched. From germline, CDR1 is SGHVS and CDR2 FQNEAQ. The CDR3 is CASAHSGTGERQFF. Here the CDR3 DNA reads TGTGCCAGCGCTCACTCCGGGACAGGGGAGAGGCAGTTCTTC. Using reference TRBV7-8 and TRBJ2-1 for the parts outside the CDR3, the full variable domain is GAGVSQSPRYKVAKRGQDVALRCDPISGHVSLFWYQQALGQGPEFLTYFQNEAQLDKSGLPSDRFFAERPEGSVSTLKIQRTQQEDSAVYLCASAHSGTGERQFFGPGTRLTVL.

The chain is built from TRBV7-2 and TRBJ2-1; 9 nucleotides line up with TRBD1. J was trimmed by 9 bases and V by 5 bases; bases with no gene match: 2. The germline V gene has CDR1 SGHTA and CDR2 FQGNSA. The CDR3 runs to 12 residues. Here the CDR3 DNA reads TGTGCCAGCAGCGAGACAGGGGGTGAGCAGTTCTTC. Translated, it gives CASSETGGEQFF.

The chain employs TRBV4-2 and TRBJ2-3; D might be TRBD1 (7 bases). The CDR3 runs to 16 residues. V was trimmed by 2 bases and J by 3 bases, leaving 15 bases between them. Germline CDR1 is LGHNA and CDR2 is YNFKEQ. CDR3 DNA: TGTGCCAGCAGCCAATCTTCCAGGGGGGCGACAGATACGCAGTATTTT. As protein: CASSQSSRGATDTQYF.

The gene calls are TRBV7-6 and TRBJ2-3, with 7 bases identical to TRBD2. CDR1 and CDR2 from the germline V gene are SGHVS and FNYEAQ. The CDR3 has 15 amino acids. Trimming cost V 1 base and J 3 bases; bases outside gene matches: 4. The CDR3 DNA follows: TGTGCCAGCAGCTTAGAAGACGGGAGGACAGATACGCAGTATTTT. The encoded protein is CASSLEDGRTDTQYF.

The chain employs TRBV10-1 and TRBJ2-5; 7 bases are a match to TRBD1. Per the germline V gene, CDR1 is WNHNN and CDR2 is SYGVQD (reference sequence). This CDR3 comprises 17 residues. V lost 2 bases, J lost 2 bases, and 11 bases stayed unmatched. DNA of the CDR3: TGCGCCAGCAGTGAGAAGGAAGGGGGCTGGGGGCAAGAGACCCAGTACTTC. This encodes CASSEKEGGWGQETQYF.